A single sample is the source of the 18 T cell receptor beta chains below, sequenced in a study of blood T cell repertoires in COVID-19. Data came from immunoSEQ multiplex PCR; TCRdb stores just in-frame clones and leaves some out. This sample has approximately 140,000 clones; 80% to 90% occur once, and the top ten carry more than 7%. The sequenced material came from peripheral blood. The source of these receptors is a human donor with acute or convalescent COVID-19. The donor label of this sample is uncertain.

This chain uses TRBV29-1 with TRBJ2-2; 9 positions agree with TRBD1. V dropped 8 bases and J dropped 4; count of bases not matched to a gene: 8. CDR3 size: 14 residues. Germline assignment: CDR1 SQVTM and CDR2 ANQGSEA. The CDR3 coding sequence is TGCAGCTCCCCCGGACAGGGGAGCACCGGGGAGCTGTTTTTT. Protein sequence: CSSPGQGSTGELFF.

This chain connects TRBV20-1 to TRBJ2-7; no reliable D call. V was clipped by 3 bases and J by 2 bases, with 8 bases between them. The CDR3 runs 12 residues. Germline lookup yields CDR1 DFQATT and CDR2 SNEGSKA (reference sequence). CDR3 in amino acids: CSASQATYEQYF. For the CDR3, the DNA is TGCAGTGCTAGTCAGGCAACCTACGAGCAGTACTTC.

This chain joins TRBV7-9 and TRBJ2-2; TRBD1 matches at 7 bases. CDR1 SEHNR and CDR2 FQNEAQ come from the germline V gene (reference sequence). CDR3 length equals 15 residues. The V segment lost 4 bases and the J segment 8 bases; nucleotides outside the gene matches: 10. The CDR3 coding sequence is TGTGCCAGCAGCTCTTACCGACAGGGAGTAGGGGAGCTGTTTTTT. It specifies CASSSYRQGVGELFF.

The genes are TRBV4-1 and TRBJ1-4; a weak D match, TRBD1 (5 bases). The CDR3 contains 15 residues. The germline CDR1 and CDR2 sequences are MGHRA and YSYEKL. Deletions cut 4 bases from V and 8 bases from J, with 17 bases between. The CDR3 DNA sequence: TGCGCCAGCAGCCTCTGGACACAACCCGACGAAAAACTGTTTTTT. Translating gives CASSLWTQPDEKLFF.

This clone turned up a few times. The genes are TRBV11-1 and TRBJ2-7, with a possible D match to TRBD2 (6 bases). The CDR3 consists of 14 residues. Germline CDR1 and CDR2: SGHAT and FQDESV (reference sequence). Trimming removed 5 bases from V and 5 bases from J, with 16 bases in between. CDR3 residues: CASSARGNSHEQYF. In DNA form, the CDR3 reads TGTGCCAGCAGCGCCCGGGGGAACAGCCACGAGCAGTACTTC.

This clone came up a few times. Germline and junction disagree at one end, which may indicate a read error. This CDR3 reads CASSFFREAGTLGTGELFF. CDR3 DNA: TGTGCTAGCAGCTTCTTTAGGGAGGCGGGGACCCTTGGGACCGGGGAGCTGTTTTTT. This rearrangement joins TRBV7-7 to TRBJ2-2; D may be TRBD2 (6 bases). CDR3 size: 19 residues. Germline V CDR1 and CDR2: SSHAT, FNYEAQ (reference sequence).

The CDR3 region has the DNA TGTGCCAGCTCACTCCCGTCTCTGTCTGGCTACACCTTC. It yields the protein CASSLPSLSGYTF. V usage is TRBV18 and J usage is TRBJ1-2; no firm D call. The CDR3 is 13 amino acids. The germline CDR1 and CDR2 sequences are KGHSH and LQKENI. Trimming stripped 4 bases from V and 7 bases from J, with 13 bases between.

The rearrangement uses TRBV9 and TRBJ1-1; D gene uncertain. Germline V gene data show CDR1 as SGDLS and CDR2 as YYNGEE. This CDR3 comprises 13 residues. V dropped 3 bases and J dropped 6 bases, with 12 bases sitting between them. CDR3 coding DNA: TGTGCCAGCAGCGCTGGGGAGTCCTCTGAAGCTTTCTTT. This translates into CASSAGESSEAFF.

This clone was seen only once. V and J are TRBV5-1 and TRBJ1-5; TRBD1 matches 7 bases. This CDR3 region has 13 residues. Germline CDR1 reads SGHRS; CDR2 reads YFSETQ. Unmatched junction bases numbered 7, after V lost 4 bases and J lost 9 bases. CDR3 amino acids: CASSITGATPQHF. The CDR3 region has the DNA TGCGCCAGCAGCATAACAGGGGCGACGCCCCAGCATTTT.

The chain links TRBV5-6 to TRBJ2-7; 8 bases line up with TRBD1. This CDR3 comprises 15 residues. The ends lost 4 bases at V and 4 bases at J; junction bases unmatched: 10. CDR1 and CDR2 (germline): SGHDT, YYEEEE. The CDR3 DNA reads TGTGCCAGCAGCCTCGGAACAGGGGGGTGGTACGAGCAGTACTTC. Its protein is CASSLGTGGWYEQYF.

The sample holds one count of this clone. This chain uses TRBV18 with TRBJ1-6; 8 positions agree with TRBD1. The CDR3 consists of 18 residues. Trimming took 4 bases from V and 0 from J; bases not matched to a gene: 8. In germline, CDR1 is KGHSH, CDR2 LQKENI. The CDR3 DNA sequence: TGTGCCAGCTCACTGCGGACAGGGATGAGCTCCTATAATTCACCCCTCCACTTT. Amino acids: CASSLRTGMSSYNSPLHF.

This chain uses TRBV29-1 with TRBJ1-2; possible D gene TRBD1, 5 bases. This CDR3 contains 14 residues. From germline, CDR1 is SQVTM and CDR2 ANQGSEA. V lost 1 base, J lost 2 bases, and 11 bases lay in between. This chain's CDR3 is CSVEGGSWNYGYTF. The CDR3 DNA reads TGCAGCGTTGAAGGGGGCTCCTGGAACTATGGCTACACCTTC.

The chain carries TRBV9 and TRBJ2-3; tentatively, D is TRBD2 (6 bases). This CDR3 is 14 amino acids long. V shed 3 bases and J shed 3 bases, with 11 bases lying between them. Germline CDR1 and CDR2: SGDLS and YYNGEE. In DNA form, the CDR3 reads TGTGCCAGCAGCGCGGGCGGGGCAACAGATACGCAGTATTTT. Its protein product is CASSAGGATDTQYF. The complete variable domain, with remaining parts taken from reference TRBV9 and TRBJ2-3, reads DSGVTQTPKHLITATGQRVTLRCSPRSGDLSVYWYQQSLDQGLQFLIQYYNGEERAKGNILERFSAQQFPDLHSELNLSSLELGDSALYFCASSAGGATDTQYFGPGTRLTVL.

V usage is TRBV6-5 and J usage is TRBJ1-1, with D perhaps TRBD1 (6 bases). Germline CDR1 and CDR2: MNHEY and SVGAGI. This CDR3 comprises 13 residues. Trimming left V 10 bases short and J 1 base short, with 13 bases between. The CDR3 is CATSGGRNTEAFF. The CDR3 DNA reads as TGTGCCACCAGCGGGGGGCGGAACACTGAAGCTTTCTTT.

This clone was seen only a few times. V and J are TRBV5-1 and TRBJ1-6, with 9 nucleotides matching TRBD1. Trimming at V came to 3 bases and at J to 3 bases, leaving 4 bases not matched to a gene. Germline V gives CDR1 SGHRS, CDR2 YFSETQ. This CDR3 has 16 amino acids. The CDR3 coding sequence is TGCGCCAGCAGCTGGGGGACAGGGCACTATAATTCACCCCTCCACTTT. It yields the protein CASSWGTGHYNSPLHF.

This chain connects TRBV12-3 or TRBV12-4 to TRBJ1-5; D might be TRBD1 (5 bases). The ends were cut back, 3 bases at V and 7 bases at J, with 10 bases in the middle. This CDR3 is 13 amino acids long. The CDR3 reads CASSFGGIQPQHF. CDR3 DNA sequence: TGTGCCAGCAGTTTCGGGGGGATACAGCCCCAGCATTTT.

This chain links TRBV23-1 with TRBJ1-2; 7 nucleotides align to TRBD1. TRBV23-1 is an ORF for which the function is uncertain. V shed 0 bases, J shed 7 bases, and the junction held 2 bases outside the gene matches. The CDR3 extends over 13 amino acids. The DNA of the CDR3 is TGCGCCAGCAGTCAATCGCACAGGGGTGGCTACACCTTC. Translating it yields CASSQSHRGGYTF.

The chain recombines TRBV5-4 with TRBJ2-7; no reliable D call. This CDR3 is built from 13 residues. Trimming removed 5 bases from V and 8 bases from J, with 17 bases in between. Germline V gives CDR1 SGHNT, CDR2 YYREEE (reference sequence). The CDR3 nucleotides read TGTGCCAGCAGGTCTGACAACGACCTACAGCAGTACTTC. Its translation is CASRSDNDLQQYF.